This T cell receptor beta chain originates from a study of blood T cell repertoires in COVID-19. Deletions cut 6 bases from V and 3 bases from J, with 12 bases between. The V gene's germline CDR1 is MNHEY and CDR2 SVGAGI. The CDR3 runs to 14 residues. In the authors' methods: Using reference gene primer amplification, nucleated cell counts were estimated. Clones were read by immunoSEQ multiplex PCR, and TCRdb kept only the in-frame ones, dropping some. The DNA was the basis for D and trimming; V, J and clone size are from that table. The data hold hundreds of thousands of clones, with 65% to 85% observed a single time.

The clonotype was recovered from a man younger than 45 with acute COVID-19. The sequencing sample was made of PBMCs or T cells enriched from blood (not recorded which). This rearrangement joins TRBV6-5 to TRBJ1-5; tentative D call: TRBD1 (5 bases). DNA for the CDR3: TGTGCCAGCAGAGTTAGACAGTACAATCAGCCCCAGCATTTT. It yields the protein CASRVRQYNQPQHF.